The entry below gives a single T cell receptor beta chain sequence along with its context. These data come from a study of T cell repertoires in cytomegalovirus infection. In TCRdb, the reads were re-called with MiXCR into one record per CDR3 protein. The table lists more than 650,000 distinct CDR3 sequences, 35% of them singletons, with around 3% in the top ten. CDR1 and CDR2 from the germline V gene are SNHLY and FYNNEI. V dropped 6 bases and J dropped 0 bases, with 17 bases sitting between them. This CDR3 contains 17 residues. The V call is TRBV2, the J call TRBJ2-2; possible D gene TRBD1, 6 bases. This receptor was identified in a human donor in good health (CMV status not recorded). Some clones in this sample may be carry-over from other donors' samples. The specimen sequenced was PBMCs. DNA of the CDR3: TGTGCCAGCAGGAAAACAGGGAGACGTACGAACACCGGGGAGCTGTTTTTT. This translates into CASRKTGRRTNTGELFF.